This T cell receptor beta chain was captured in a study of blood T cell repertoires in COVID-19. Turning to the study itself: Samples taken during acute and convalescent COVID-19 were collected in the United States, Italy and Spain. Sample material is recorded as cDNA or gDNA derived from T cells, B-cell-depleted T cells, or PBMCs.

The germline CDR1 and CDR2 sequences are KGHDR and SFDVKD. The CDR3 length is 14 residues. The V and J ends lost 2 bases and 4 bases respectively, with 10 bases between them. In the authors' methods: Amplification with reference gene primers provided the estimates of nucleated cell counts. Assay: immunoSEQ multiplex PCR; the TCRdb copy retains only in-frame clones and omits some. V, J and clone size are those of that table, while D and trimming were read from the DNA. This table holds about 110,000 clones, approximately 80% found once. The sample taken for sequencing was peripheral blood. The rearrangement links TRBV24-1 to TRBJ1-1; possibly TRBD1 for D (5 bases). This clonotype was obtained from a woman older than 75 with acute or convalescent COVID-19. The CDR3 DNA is TGTGCCACCAGTGATTCGGGCAGGGCCACTGAAGCTTTCTTT. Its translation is CATSDSGRATEAFF.